This T cell receptor (beta chain) was found in a study of cytomegalovirus exposure and HLA in healthy donors. About the study: A prior study identified 120 million or so unique TCR beta sequences from about 179 million T cells.

Findings and limits, study-wide: Among TCR beta chains of equal frequency, HLA-associated ones were more clonally expanded in a later analysis. A later analysis found TCR association rates differed by HLA locus, highest for DRB1 and lowest for HLA-C.

Details on this clone: What it binds is not known.

Primers for the PCR totalled 60 Vbeta and 13 Jbeta. Libraries were prepared by immunoSEQ multiplex PCR; TCRdb keeps only in-frame clonotypes and omits some of them. Listed are some 56,000 clones; more than 10% falls within the top ten. Trimming cost V 5 bases and J 5 bases; bases outside gene matches: 9. Germline CDR1 and CDR2: SGDLS and YYNGEE. CDR3 length: 15 residues. The origin of this receptor is a woman aged 30 to 39 in good health and CMV-seropositive. Material for sequencing was PBMCs. The rearrangement uses TRBV9 and TRBJ2-1; TRBD1 agrees at 8 bases. Written as DNA, the CDR3 is TGTGCCAGCAGGTCCGACAGGGGACCAAACAATGAGCAGTTCTTC. Translating it yields CASRSDRGPNNEQFF.